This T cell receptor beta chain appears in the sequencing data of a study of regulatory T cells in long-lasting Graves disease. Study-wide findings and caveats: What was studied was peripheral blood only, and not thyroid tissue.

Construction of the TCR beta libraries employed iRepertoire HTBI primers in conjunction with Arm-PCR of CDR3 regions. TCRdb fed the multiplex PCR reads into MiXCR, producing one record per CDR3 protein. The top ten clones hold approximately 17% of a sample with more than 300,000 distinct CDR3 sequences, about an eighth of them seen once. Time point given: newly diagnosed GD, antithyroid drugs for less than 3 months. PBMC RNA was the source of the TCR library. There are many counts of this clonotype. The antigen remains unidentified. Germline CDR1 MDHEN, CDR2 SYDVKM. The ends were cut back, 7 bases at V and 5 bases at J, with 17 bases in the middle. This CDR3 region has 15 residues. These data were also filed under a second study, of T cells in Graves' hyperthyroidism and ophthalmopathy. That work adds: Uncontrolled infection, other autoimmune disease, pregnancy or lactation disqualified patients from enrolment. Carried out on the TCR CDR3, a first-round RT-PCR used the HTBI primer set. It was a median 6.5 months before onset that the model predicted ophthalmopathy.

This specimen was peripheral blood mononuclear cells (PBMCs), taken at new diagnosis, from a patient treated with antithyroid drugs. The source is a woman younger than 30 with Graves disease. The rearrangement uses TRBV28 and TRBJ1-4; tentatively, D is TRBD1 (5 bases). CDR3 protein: CASTTWDARNEKLFF. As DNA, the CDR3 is TGTGCCAGCACAACATGGGACGCCAGAAATGAAAAACTGTTTTTT.